This T cell receptor (beta chain) was sequenced during a study of post-analysis software for immune sequencing data. This clonotype appeared a few times. Its antigen is undetermined. Study findings and constraints: Higher frequency in patients than in controls was seen for roughly five TRBV segments, with TRBV5-6, TRBV5-1 and TRBV20-1 among them.

cDNA libraries of TCR beta carried unique molecular identifiers. Via MiXCR, TCRdb re-called the PCR reads, giving one row per CDR3 protein. The sample shows about 620,000 distinct CDR3 sequences, about 40% of them seen only once. The CDR3 spans 12 residues. CDR1 and CDR2 (germline): SGHRS, YFSETQ. Deletions cut 0 bases from V and 6 bases from J, with 7 bases between. The chain is built from TRBV5-1 and TRBJ2-7; unclear D gene. The material sequenced was blood. This sequence originates from a girl between 5 and 17 years old with multiple sclerosis. DNA for the CDR3: TGCGCCAGCAGCTTGGAGGGTCCCGAGCAGTACTTC. It codes for CASSLEGPEQYF. Supplemented by reference TRBV5-1 and TRBJ2-7, the full variable domain reads KAGVTQTPRYLIKTRGQQVTLSCSPISGHRSVSWYQQTPGQGLQFLFEYFSETQRNKGNFPGRFSGRQFSNSRSEMNVSTLELGDSALYLCASSLEGPEQYFGPGTRLTVT.